Below are 2 T cell receptor beta chains sequenced from a single sample in a study of Ad26.COV2.S vaccination and SARS-CoV-2 variants. The repertoire was sequenced with immunoSEQ multiplex PCR; TCRdb's copy has only in-frame clones and lacks some. The sample holds roughly 320,000 clones, 85% seen once. Treatment described: roughly 18 received Ad26.COV2.S at low or high dose, single or two shots; 5 received placebo; per-sample allocation not given. Sampling took place 63 days after the first vaccine or placebo injection. The sequencing used peripheral blood, collected in a trial of Ad26.COV2.S vaccine versus placebo. Receptor source: a person aged 18 to 65 who received the Ad26.COV2.S COVID-19 vaccine or a placebo.

This rearrangement joins TRBV3-1 (or the pseudogene TRBV3-2) to TRBJ2-3; no definite D call. Trimming left V 2 bases short and J 6 bases short, with 3 bases between. The CDR3 contains 11 residues. CDR1 LGHDT and CDR2 YNNKEL come from the germline V gene (reference sequence). CDR3 residues: CASSQSDTQYF. The CDR3 DNA sequence: TGTGCCAGCAGCCAATCGGATACGCAGTATTTT.

In DNA form, the CDR3 reads TGTGCCAGCGGAAACAATGAGCAGTTCTTC. As protein: CASGNNEQFF. V usage is TRBV12-3 or TRBV12-4 and J usage is TRBJ2-1; D remains unclear. This CDR3 region has 10 residues. V lost 8 bases, J lost 5 bases, and 4 bases lay in between.